This T cell receptor beta chain was sequenced in a study of blood T cell repertoires in COVID-19. TCRdb's table, derived via immunoSEQ multiplex PCR, lists solely in-frame clones and lacks some. The data contain some 150,000 clones, approximately 84% of them singletons. The CDR3 has 16 amino acids. The trim removed 4 bases at V and 2 bases at J, leaving 8 bases unmatched. Germline CDR1 is SGHDT and CDR2 is YYEEEE. This sequence was found in a man in his 70s with acute or convalescent COVID-19. V is TRBV5-6 and J is TRBJ2-7; TRBD2 matches at 11 bases. Sequencing was carried out using peripheral blood. The CDR3 region is CASSPIGTSGTYEQYF. CDR3 sequence (DNA): TGTGCCAGCAGCCCAATAGGGACTAGCGGTACCTACGAGCAGTACTTC.